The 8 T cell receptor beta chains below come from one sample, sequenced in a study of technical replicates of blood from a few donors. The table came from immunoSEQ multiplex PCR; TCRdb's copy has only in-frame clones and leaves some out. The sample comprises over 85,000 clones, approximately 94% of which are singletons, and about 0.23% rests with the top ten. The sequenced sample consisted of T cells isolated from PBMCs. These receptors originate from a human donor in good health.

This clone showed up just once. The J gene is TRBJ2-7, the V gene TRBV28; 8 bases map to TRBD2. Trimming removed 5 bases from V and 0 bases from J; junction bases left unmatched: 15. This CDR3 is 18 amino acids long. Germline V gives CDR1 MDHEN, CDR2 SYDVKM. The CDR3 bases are TGTGCCAGCAGTCGACTCGGGGGGGGAGGGGGTTACTCCTACGAGCAGTACTTC. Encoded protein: CASSRLGGGGGYSYEQYF.

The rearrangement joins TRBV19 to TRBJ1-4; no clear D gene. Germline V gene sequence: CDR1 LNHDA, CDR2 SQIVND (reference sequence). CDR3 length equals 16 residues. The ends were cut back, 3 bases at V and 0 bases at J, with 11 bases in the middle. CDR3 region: CASSIGNTATNEKLFF. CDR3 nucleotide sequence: TGTGCCAGTAGTATCGGGAATACTGCAACTAATGAAAAACTGTTTTTT.

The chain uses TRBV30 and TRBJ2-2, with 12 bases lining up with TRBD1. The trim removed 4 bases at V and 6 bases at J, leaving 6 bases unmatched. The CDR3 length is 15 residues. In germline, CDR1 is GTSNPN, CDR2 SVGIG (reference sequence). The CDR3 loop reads CAWTTGTGGPGELFF. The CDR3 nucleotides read TGTGCCTGGACAACCGGGACAGGGGGCCCCGGGGAGCTGTTTTTT.

The CDR3 bases are TGTGCCAGCAGCACACAGGGGACCTACGGGGAGCTGTTTTTT. Its translation: CASSTQGTYGELFF. The chain uses TRBV7-2 and TRBJ2-2; 7 positions agree with TRBD1. Per germline, CDR1 SGHTA and CDR2 FQGNSA. The V segment lost 5 bases and the J segment 7 bases; nucleotides outside the gene matches: 7. CDR3 length equals 14 residues.

CDR3 protein: CSASRQGEAFF. The CDR3 DNA follows: TGCAGTGCTAGTCGACAGGGTGAAGCTTTCTTT. The J gene is TRBJ1-1, the V gene TRBV20-1, with 7 bases aligning to TRBD1. The CDR3 runs to 11 residues. Trimming took 3 bases from V and 7 from J; bases not matched to a gene: 2. The germline gives CDR1 DFQATT, CDR2 SNEGSKA (reference sequence).

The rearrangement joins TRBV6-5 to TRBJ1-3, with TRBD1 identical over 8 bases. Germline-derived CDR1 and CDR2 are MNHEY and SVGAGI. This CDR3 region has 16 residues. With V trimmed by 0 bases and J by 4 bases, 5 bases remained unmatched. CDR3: CASSYSQGAAGNTIYF. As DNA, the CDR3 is TGTGCCAGCAGTTACTCGCAGGGGGCAGCGGGAAACACCATATATTTT.

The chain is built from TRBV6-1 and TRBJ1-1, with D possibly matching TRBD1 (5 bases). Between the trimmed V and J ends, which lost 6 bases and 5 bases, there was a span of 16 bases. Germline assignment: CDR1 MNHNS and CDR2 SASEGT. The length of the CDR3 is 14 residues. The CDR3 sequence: CASRSVLKGTEAFF. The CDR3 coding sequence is TGTGCCAGCAGATCGGTCCTTAAGGGGACTGAAGCTTTCTTT.

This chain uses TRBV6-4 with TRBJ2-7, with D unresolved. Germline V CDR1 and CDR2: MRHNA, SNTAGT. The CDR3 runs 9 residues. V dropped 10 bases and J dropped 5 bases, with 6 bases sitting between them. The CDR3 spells CATPDEQYF. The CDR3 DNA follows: TGTGCCACGCCGGACGAGCAGTACTTC.